This T cell receptor (beta chain) appears in the sequencing data of a study of ipilimumab plus nivolumab after autologous stem cell transplantation. The CDR3 consists of 16 residues. In germline, CDR1 is MNHNY, CDR2 SVGAGI (reference sequence). V lost 2 bases to trimming and J lost 10 bases, with 18 bases between them. The assay was immunoSEQ multiplex PCR, and TCRdb's table has in-frame clones only and misses some. The data contain roughly 86,000 clones, under 85% of them singletons. This TCR derives from a male donor with diffuse large B-cell lymphoma. The chain has TRBV6-6 and TRBJ1-6; D gene uncertain. Sequenced material: PBMCs, taken in a trial of ipilimumab plus nivolumab as post-transplant consolidation. The CDR3 here is CASSYGVSASGSPLHF. The CDR3 DNA sequence: TGTGCCAGCAGTTACGGCGTCTCCGCGAGCGGCTCACCCCTCCACTTT.